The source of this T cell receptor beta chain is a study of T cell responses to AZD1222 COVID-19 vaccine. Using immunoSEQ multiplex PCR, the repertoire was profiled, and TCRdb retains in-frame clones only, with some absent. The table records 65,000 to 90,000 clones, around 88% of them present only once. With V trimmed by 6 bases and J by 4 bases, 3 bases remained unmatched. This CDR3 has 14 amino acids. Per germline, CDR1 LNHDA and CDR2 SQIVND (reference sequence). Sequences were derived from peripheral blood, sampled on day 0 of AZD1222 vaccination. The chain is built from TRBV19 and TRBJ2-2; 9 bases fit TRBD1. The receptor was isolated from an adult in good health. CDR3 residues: CASSKTGGTGELFF. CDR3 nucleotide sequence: TGTGCCAGTAGCAAGACAGGGGGCACCGGGGAGCTGTTTTTT.